This TCR beta chain originates from a study of shared clonotypes between healthy human individuals. The table lists this clone with a count of one. Its antigen is unknown. Investigators divided CD4+ cells into CD45RA+ naive and CD45RA-negative memory subsets. Data came from immunoSEQ multiplex PCR; TCRdb stores just in-frame clones and leaves some out. The sample shows millions of clones, approximately 95% of them seen only once. Study-level results: Sequencing depth was expected to affect clonotype sharing among donors. What limited the represented genetic and exposure-history diversity was the small number of donors. Collection of samples was limited to blood; tissue repertoires likely differ.

The TCR sequence derives from a man aged 18 to 29 in good health. The sequencing sample was made of naive CD4+ T cells sorted from blood. Sample subset: CD45RA+ positively selected.

CDR3 loop: CATSRDVWQPQHF. CDR3 sequence (DNA): TGTGCCACCAGCAGAGATGTCTGGCAGCCCCAGCATTTT. The genes are TRBV15 and TRBJ1-5; D gene uncertain. Germline V lookup: CDR1 LNHNV, CDR2 YYDKDF (reference sequence). Between the trimmed V and J ends, which lost 0 bases and 7 bases, there was a span of 7 bases. The CDR3 extends over 13 amino acids. Full variable domain (missing parts from reference TRBV15 and TRBJ1-5): DAMVIQNPRYQVTQFGKPVTLSCSQTLNHNVMYWYQQKSSQAPKLLFHYYDKDFNNEADTPDNFQSRRPNTSFCFLDIRSPGLGDTAMYLCATSRDVWQPQHFGDGTRLSIL.